This TCR beta chain appears in the sequencing data of a study of sequential checkpoint blockade in melanoma. Overall study context: Randomization was 1:1 between first-line nivolumab→ipilimumab and ipilimumab→nivolumab. Maintenance nivolumab came after either treatment sequence.

Specified treatment: randomized to nivolumab then ipilimumab (arm A) or the reverse (arm B). The assay was immunoSEQ multiplex PCR, and TCRdb's table has in-frame clones only and misses some. The sample records over 25,000 clones, approximately 75% being singletons. Sequencing was performed on CD8+ T cells sorted from blood (inferred from file names), taken from a patient given nivolumab and ipilimumab in sequence. This sequence was found in a human donor with melanoma.

CDR3 amino acids: CASTRLQGILGELFF. The CDR3 DNA follows: TGTGCCAGCACTCGGCTCCAGGGGATACTCGGGGAGCTGTTTTTT. The J gene is TRBJ2-2, the V gene TRBV7-2, with TRBD1 as a possible D gene (6 bases). Trimming stripped 7 bases from V and 7 bases from J, with 19 bases between. Germline CDR1 is SGHTA and CDR2 is FQGNSA. This CDR3 has 15 residues.